These T cell receptor beta chains were read from a single sample in a study of cytomegalovirus exposure and HLA in healthy donors. The data were produced by immunoSEQ multiplex PCR, yet TCRdb's version contains in-frame clones alone and is incomplete. The sample has fewer than 200,000 clones, roughly four fifths seen once. Sequencing used PBMCs. Receptor source: a woman aged 30 to 39 in good health and CMV-seronegative. Each CDR3 is given with its conserved first and last residue. Size is stated for part of the rows, as once, few or many counts, or as a class when the clone is expanded.

CDR3aa	v_gene	abundance
CAWAVRYSGRPSSYNEQFF	TRBV30	-
CSSSLQEDTEAFF	TRBV7-9	-
CASSQDALGQGNQPQHF	TRBV4-3	-
CASSISSAAGAYQPQHF	TRBV19	-
CASSKTGGSTEAFF	TRBV5-1	-
CASSAQATENEKLFF	TRBV2	-
CASSSTGQGYEQYF	TRBV5-1	once
CASSLSIADTQYF	TRBV18	few
CASSQQLTGGGKAFF	TRBV4-3	-
CASTQRQAINTEAFF	TRBV2	-
CASSLADGRGAYEQYF	TRBV27	-
CASSLDRGRLYTGELFF	TRBV9	-
CASSTYRGRRRNTQETQYF	TRBV11-2	-
CAEGANYGYTF	TRBV6-1	-
CASRAGAREYLAEAFF	TRBV11-2	-
CASSMADSYEQYF	TRBV19	few
CASSGTERNIQYF	TRBV5-6	-
CASYLRADYGYTF	TRBV18	-
CASSQDRTGAYEQYF	TRBV4-3	-
CASSSPPSWGGGNTIYF	TRBV7-2	-
CASSLGGQLAKNIQYF	TRBV7-9	-
CASSFSGSGNTIYF	TRBV5-4	-
CASSLGQATYEQYF	TRBV5-4	-
CARSRFYSRATDSKAFF	TRBV5-3	-
CASSGSDGGGVAQHF	TRBV25-1	-
CATPGTGDPPQHF	TRBV19	once
CASSSGQGRNIQYF	TRBV5-6	-
CASKSLRRGSVVMNEQFF	TRBV19	few
CASSSGTGPVKPQHF	TRBV7-8	few
CASSIQGMYNSPLHF	TRBV19	few
CASSLRDRNTEAFF	TRBV18	-
CAISPGGAGGQAHDEQYF	TRBV10-3	few
CASSAPAGSEQYF	TRBV5-6	few